Listed below are T cell receptor beta chains from one sample, sequenced in a study of T cell changes during pregnancy in multiple sclerosis. Assay used: immunoSEQ multiplex PCR; TCRdb lists only in-frame clones, some missing. Here the sample spans around 47,000 clones, around 96% being singletons. Sequenced material: peripheral blood, taken in the second trimester of pregnancy. Every receptor here comes from a female donor with multiple sclerosis, enrolled in a pregnancy study. CDR3s include the opening cysteine and the closing phenylalanine or tryptophan. D genes are given only for firm matches. Clone size is shown for a subset of rows, as once, few, many or a class of expanded clone.

length: 14
V: TRBV7-9
D: .
J: TRBJ1-5
size: few
CDR3: CASSLASGDQPQHF
DNA: TGTGCCAGCAGCTTAGCATCAGGGGATCAGCCCCAGCATTTT

length: 15
V: TRBV7-9
D: TRBD1
J: TRBJ1-4
size: .
CDR3: CASSLEDRANEKLFF
DNA: TGTGCCAGCAGCTTAGAGGACAGGGCTAATGAAAAACTGTTTTTT

length: 15
V: TRBV7-9
D: TRBD1
J: TRBJ1-4
size: .
CDR3: CASSLWGTGGEKLFF
DNA: TGTGCCAGCAGCTTATGGGGGACAGGGGGCGAAAAACTGTTTTTT

length: 11
V: TRBV20-1
D: .
J: TRBJ2-7
size: .
CDR3: CSATSGYEQYF
DNA: TGCAGTGCTACCTCAGGGTACGAGCAGTACTTC

length: 17
V: TRBV18
D: .
J: TRBJ2-1
size: .
CDR3: CASSQGDKLSSYNEQFF
DNA: TGTGCCAGCTCACAGGGGGACAAACTGAGCTCCTACAATGAGCAGTTCTTC

length: 15
V: TRBV18
D: TRBD1
J: TRBJ2-2
size: .
CDR3: CASSPQQGDTGELFF
DNA: TGTGCCAGCTCACCACAACAGGGGGACACCGGGGAGCTGTTTTTT

length: 16
V: TRBV7-6
D: TRBD2
J: TRBJ2-7
size: .
CDR3: CASSLVGGTSSYEQYF
DNA: TGTGCCAGCAGCTTAGTCGGGGGGACCAGCTCCTACGAGCAGTACTTC

length: 12
V: TRBV2
D: .
J: TRBJ1-3
size: .
CDR3: CARSGFGNTIYF
DNA: TGTGCCAGATCAGGGTTTGGAAACACCATATATTTT

length: 14
V: TRBV5-1
D: .
J: TRBJ1-1
size: .
CDR3: CASSLTGKNTEAFF
DNA: TGCGCCAGCAGCTTGACAGGGAAGAACACTGAAGCTTTCTTT

length: 16
V: TRBV2
D: TRBD1
J: TRBJ1-5
size: .
CDR3: CASSDSGGISNQPQHF
DNA: TGTGCCAGCAGTGATTCAGGGGGAATTAGCAATCAGCCCCAGCATTTT

length: 14
V: TRBV2
D: .
J: TRBJ2-7
size: .
CDR3: CASRPRQERYEQYF
DNA: TGTGCCAGCAGGCCCCGACAGGAACGGTACGAGCAGTACTTC

length: 19
V: TRBV2
D: TRBD1
J: TRBJ2-6
size: .
CDR3: CASSLSGTALSSGANVLTF
DNA: TGTGCCAGCAGCCTAAGTGGGACAGCCCTTAGCTCTGGGGCCAACGTCCTGACTTTC

length: 14
V: TRBV6-1
D: .
J: TRBJ1-5
size: .
CDR3: CASTRDNSNQPQHF
DNA: TGTGCCAGCACCAGGGACAATAGCAATCAGCCCCAGCATTTT

length: 14
V: TRBV7-2
D: .
J: TRBJ2-5
size: once
CDR3: CASSLVPGRETQYF
DNA: TGTGCCAGCAGCTTAGTTCCGGGTAGGGAGACCCAGTACTTC

length: 13
V: TRBV7-9
D: .
J: TRBJ1-2
size: few
CDR3: CASSPGPVYGYTF
DNA: TGTGCCAGCAGCCCGGGTCCTGTCTATGGCTACACCTTC

length: 13
V: TRBV5-1
D: TRBD2
J: TRBJ2-7
size: once
CDR3: CASSLETSWEQYF
DNA: TGCGCCAGCAGCCTAGAGACTAGCTGGGAGCAGTACTTC

length: 16
V: TRBV11-1
D: .
J: TRBJ2-7
size: .
CDR3: CASSLGGQKLSYEQYF
DNA: TGTGCCAGCAGCCTTGGTGGGCAGAAACTCTCCTACGAGCAGTACTTC

length: 14
V: TRBV11-2
D: .
J: TRBJ2-7
size: .
CDR3: CASSRRGATYEQYF
DNA: TGTGCCAGCAGCCGACGGGGGGCTACCTACGAGCAGTACTTC

length: 15
V: TRBV6-6
D: TRBD1
J: TRBJ1-1
size: .
CDR3: CASRQGGMGPTEAFF
DNA: TGTGCCAGCAGACAGGGGGGGATGGGTCCGACTGAAGCTTTCTTT

length: 12
V: TRBV11-3
D: .
J: TRBJ2-1
size: .
CDR3: CASSLSDNEQFF
DNA: TGTGCCAGCAGCTTATCGGACAATGAGCAGTTCTTC

length: 18
V: TRBV2
D: .
J: TRBJ1-6
size: .
CDR3: CASSSRDSGGIYGSPLHF
DNA: TGTGCCAGCAGTTCCCGGGACTCCGGGGGGATCTATGGCTCACCCCTCCACTTT

length: 13
V: TRBV5-1
D: TRBD1
J: TRBJ2-7
size: .
CDR3: CASSLTGTYEQYF
DNA: TGCGCCAGCAGCCTGACAGGGACCTACGAGCAGTACTTC